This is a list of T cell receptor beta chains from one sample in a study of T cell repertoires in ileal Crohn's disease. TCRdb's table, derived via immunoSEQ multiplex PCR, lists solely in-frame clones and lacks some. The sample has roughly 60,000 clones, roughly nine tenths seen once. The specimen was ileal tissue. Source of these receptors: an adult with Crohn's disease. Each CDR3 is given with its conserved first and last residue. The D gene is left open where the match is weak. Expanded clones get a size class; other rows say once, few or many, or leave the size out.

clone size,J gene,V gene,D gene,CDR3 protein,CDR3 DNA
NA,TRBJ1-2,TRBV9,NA,CASSQARGWVENYGYTF,TGTGCCAGCAGCCAGGCCCGGGGGTGGGTCGAGAACTATGGCTACACCTTC
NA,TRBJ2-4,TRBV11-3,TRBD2,CASSPSRGDNIQYF,TGTGCCAGCAGCCCCTCGCGGGGGGATAACATTCAGTACTTC
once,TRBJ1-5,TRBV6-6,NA,CASSPTVNQPQHF,TGTGCCAGCAGCCCCACAGTGAATCAGCCCCAGCATTTT
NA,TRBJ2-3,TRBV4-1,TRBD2,CASSQDLGAGADTQYF,TGCGCCAGCAGCCAAGATCTCGGAGCGGGAGCGGATACGCAGTATTTT
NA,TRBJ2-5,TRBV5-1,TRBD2,CASSSWTSGLPRDLGTQYF,TGCGCCAGCAGCTCATGGACTAGCGGCTTACCAAGAGATCTGGGGACCCAGTACTTC
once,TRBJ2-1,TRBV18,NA,CASSPPSVDEQFF,TGTGCCAGCTCACCACCCAGCGTGGATGAGCAGTTCTTC
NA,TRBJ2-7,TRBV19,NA,CASSMRPGFGHEQYF,TGTGCCAGTAGTATGCGACCAGGGTTTGGTCACGAGCAGTACTTC
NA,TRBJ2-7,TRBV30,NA,CASQTISTTTYEQYF,TGTGCCTCCCAGACTATTTCGACTACTACCTACGAGCAGTACTTC
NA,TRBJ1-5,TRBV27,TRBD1,CASSDLRGGQPQHF,TGTGCCAGCAGTGATTTAAGAGGGGGCCAGCCCCAGCATTTT
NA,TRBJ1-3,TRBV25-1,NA,CASSWGGSGNTIYF,TGTGCCAGCAGTTGGGGAGGCTCTGGAAACACCATATATTTT
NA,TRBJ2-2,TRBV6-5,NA,CASKAVGELFF,TGTGCCAGCAAGGCGGTCGGGGAGCTGTTTTTT
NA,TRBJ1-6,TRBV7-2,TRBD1,CASSLALGTGNSPLHF,TGTGCCAGCAGCTTAGCCCTTGGGACAGGGAATTCACCCCTCCACTTT
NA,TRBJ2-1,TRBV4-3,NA,CASSQRTDNEQFF,TGCGCCAGCAGCCAGCGGACAGACAATGAGCAGTTCTTC
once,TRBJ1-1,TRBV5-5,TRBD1,CASTFWDSGVLGTEAFF,TGTGCCAGCACCTTCTGGGACAGTGGGGTTTTGGGCACTGAAGCTTTCTTT
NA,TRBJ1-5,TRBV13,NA,CASSFGRGRQPQHF,TGTGCCAGCAGCTTCGGCAGGGGAAGGCAGCCCCAGCATTTT
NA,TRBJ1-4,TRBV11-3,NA,CASSWTAGNEKLFF,TGTGCCAGCAGCTGGACAGCCGGTAATGAAAAACTGTTTTTT
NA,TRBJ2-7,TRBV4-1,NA,CASSQDYDGGSSYEQYF,TGCGCCAGCAGCCAAGACTACGACGGGGGTAGCTCCTACGAGCAGTACTTC
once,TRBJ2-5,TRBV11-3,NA,CASSETVQETQYF,TGTGCCAGCAGCGAGACAGTCCAAGAGACCCAGTACTTC
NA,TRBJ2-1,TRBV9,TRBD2,CASSVEAGGFYEQFF,TGTGCCAGCAGCGTAGAAGCGGGAGGTTTCTATGAGCAGTTCTTC
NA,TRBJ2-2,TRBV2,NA,CASSKADRNTGELFF,TGTGCCAGCAGTAAAGCCGACAGGAACACCGGGGAGCTGTTTTTT
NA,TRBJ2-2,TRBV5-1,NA,CASSTPASTAGELFF,TGCGCCAGCAGCACCCCAGCTAGCACCGCCGGGGAGCTGTTTTTT
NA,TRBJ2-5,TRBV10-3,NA,CAISKDLEETQYF,TGTGCCATCAGTAAGGATCTAGAAGAGACCCAGTACTTC
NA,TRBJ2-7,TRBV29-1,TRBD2,CSVEGPTSGDYEQYF,TGCAGCGTTGAAGGGCCGACTAGCGGGGACTACGAGCAGTACTTC
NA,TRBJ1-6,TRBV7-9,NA,CASSLGSNSPLHF,TGTGCCAGCAGCTTGGGCAGTAATTCACCCCTCCACTTT
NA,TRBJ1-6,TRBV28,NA,CASSRGGDISPLHF,TGTGCCAGCAGTCGCGGGGGGGACATTTCACCCCTCCACTTT
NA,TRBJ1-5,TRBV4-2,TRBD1,CASSQYPRDRELGQPQHF,TGTGCCAGCAGCCAATACCCTCGGGACAGGGAACTTGGACAGCCCCAGCATTTT
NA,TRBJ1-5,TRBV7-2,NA,CASSLDREQPQHF,TGTGCCAGCAGCTTAGACCGGGAGCAGCCCCAGCATTTT
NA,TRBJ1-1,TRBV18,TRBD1,CASSSTATSTGVGTEAFF,TGTGCCAGCTCATCGACAGCCACTTCGACAGGGGTGGGAACTGAAGCTTTCTTT
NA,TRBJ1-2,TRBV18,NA,CASSIPVIAYTF,TGTGCCAGCTCAATCCCAGTAATAGCCTACACCTTC
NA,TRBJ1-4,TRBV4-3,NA,CASSRQLNEKLFF,TGCGCCAGCAGCCGTCAACTTAATGAAAAACTGTTTTTT
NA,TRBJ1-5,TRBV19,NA,CASKRAPGQPQHF,TGTGCCAGTAAACGTGCCCCGGGTCAGCCCCAGCATTTT
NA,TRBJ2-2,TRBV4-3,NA,CASSQESSGGELFF,TGCGCCAGCAGCCAAGAAAGCTCAGGCGGGGAGCTGTTTTTT
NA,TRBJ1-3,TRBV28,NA,CASGVNTIYF,TGTGCCAGTGGAGTAAACACCATATATTTT
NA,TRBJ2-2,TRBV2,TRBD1,CASRGTGDGELFF,TGTGCCAGCAGGGGGACAGGAGACGGGGAGCTGTTTTTT
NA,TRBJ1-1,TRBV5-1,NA,CASSLAQGGTEAFF,TGCGCCAGCAGCTTGGCCCAGGGTGGGACTGAAGCTTTCTTT
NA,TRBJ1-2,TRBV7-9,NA,CASSLRRDHYGYTF,TGTGCCAGCAGCTTAAGGCGGGATCACTATGGCTACACCTTC
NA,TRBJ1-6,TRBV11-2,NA,CASRAMVGLPPLHF,TGTGCCAGCAGGGCCATGGTGGGGCTGCCACCCCTCCACTTT
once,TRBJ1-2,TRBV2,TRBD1,CASSETQGVSYTF,TGTGCCAGCAGTGAAACCCAGGGGGTAAGCTACACCTTC
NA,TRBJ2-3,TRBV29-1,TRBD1,CSVGGQARTDTQYF,TGCAGCGTTGGGGGACAGGCCCGCACAGATACGCAGTATTTT
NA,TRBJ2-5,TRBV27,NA,CAINMAGETQYF,TGTGCCATTAATATGGCCGGGGAGACCCAGTACTTC
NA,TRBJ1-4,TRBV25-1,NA,CASSGDGRGKLFF,TGTGCCAGCAGTGGGGACGGGCGGGGGAAACTGTTTTTT
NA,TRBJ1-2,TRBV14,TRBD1,CASSLVWTGRSYGYTF,TGTGCCAGCAGCCTGGTCTGGACAGGAAGAAGCTATGGCTACACCTTC
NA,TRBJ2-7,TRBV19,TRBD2,CASSPGLVFYEQYF,TGTGCCAGTAGTCCAGGACTAGTCTTCTACGAGCAGTACTTC
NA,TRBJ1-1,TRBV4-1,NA,CASSQDLTEAFF,TGCGCCAGCAGCCAAGATCTCACTGAAGCTTTCTTT
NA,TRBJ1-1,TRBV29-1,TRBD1,CSVEDTRGPEAFF,TGCAGCGTTGAAGATACCAGGGGGCCTGAAGCTTTCTTT
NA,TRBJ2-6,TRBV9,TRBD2,CASSVEEREFLLSGANVLTF,TGTGCCAGCAGCGTAGAGGAGCGGGAGTTTCTCCTTTCTGGGGCCAACGTCCTGACTTTC
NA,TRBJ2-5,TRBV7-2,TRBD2,CASSLGRGSPMETQYF,TGTGCCAGCAGCTTAGGGCGCGGGAGCCCCATGGAGACCCAGTACTTC
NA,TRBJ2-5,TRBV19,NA,CASSLGLSMKTQYF,TGTGCCAGTAGTTTGGGACTGTCGATGAAGACCCAGTACTTC
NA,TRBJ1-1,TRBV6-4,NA,CASSDSRYGGLTEAFF,TGTGCCAGCAGTGACTCGAGGTACGGGGGGTTGACTGAAGCTTTCTTT
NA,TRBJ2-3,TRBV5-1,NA,CASSLKPSTDTQYF,TGCGCCAGCAGCTTAAAGCCTTCCACAGATACGCAGTATTTT
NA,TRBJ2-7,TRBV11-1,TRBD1,CASSFTGTVSFEQYF,TGTGCCAGCAGCTTCACCGGGACAGTCTCCTTCGAGCAGTACTTC
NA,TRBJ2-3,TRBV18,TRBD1,CASSRDRAVDTQYF,TGTGCCAGCTCACGCGACAGGGCCGTAGATACGCAGTATTTT
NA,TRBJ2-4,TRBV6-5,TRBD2,CASSYSKEGGKNIQYF,TGTGCCAGCAGTTACTCGAAAGAGGGAGGGAAAAACATTCAGTACTTC
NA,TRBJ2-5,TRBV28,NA,CASTILQGGKETQYF,TGTGCCAGCACAATTTTACAGGGTGGAAAAGAGACCCAGTACTTC
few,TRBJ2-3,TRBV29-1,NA,CSVLVADTQYF,TGCAGCGTTCTCGTCGCAGATACGCAGTATTTT
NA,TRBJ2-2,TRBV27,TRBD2,CASSSGGAGSTGELFF,TGTGCCAGCAGTAGCGGGGGGGCCGGGAGCACCGGGGAGCTGTTTTTT
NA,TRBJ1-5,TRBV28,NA,CASRGGLKDQPQHF,TGTGCCAGCCGGGGCGGACTAAAAGATCAGCCCCAGCATTTT